This T cell receptor beta chain emerged from a study of shared clonotypes between healthy human individuals. The CDR3 contains 12 residues. Whole-study findings and limits: The small donor group covered limited genetic and exposure diversity.

On this clone: Its antigen is not known.

Generated by immunoSEQ multiplex PCR, the TCRdb table keeps only in-frame clones and is missing some. The repertoire holds some 530,000 clones, with around 80% as singletons. What was sequenced was PBMCs. The chain couples TRBV21-1 to TRBJ2-7. TRBV21-1 is a pseudogene. The sequence derives from a woman between 35 and 50 years old in good health. Some clones in this sample may be carry-over from other donors' samples. This CDR3 is CAGVDGTYEQYF. CDR3 coding DNA: TGTGCCGGGGTGGACGGCACCTACGAGCAGTACTTC.